A selection of T cell receptor beta chains follows, all from one sample in a study of Ad26.COV2.S vaccination and SARS-CoV-2 variants. Repertoires were generated with immunoSEQ multiplex PCR, while TCRdb's copy carries only in-frame clones and drops some. The table has around 400,000 clones, roughly 90% seen once. The sample consisted of peripheral blood, taken in a trial of Ad26.COV2.S vaccine versus placebo. Receptor source: a person between 18 and 60 years old who received the Ad26.COV2.S COVID-19 vaccine or a placebo. The CDR3 runs from the conserved cysteine through the conserved F or W. The order of the fields is D gene, V gene, clone size, J gene, CDR3 protein, CDR3 DNA. A D gene is named only where the DNA matches it firmly. Size is stated for part of the rows, as once, few or many counts, or as a class when the clone is expanded.

D: TRBD1; V: TRBV10-3; size: -; J: TRBJ2-1; CDR3: CAISDSFPGTGVNEQFF; DNA: TGTGCCATCAGTGATTCCTTCCCCGGGACAGGGGTAAATGAGCAGTTCTTC
D: -; V: TRBV28; size: -; J: TRBJ2-1; CDR3: CASSTANYNEQFF; DNA: TGTGCCAGCAGCACGGCGAACTACAATGAGCAGTTCTTC
D: -; V: TRBV7-7; size: -; J: TRBJ2-1; CDR3: CASSMRPAGSYNEQFF; DNA: TGTGCCAGCAGCATGCGCCCAGCCGGCTCCTACAATGAGCAGTTCTTC
D: -; V: TRBV5-1; size: -; J: TRBJ1-1; CDR3: CASSLEGGLTGTEAFF; DNA: TGCGCCAGCAGCTTGGAAGGGGGTTTAACGGGAACTGAAGCTTTCTTT
D: TRBD2; V: TRBV5-1; size: -; J: TRBJ2-1; CDR3: CASSSGLAADEQFF; DNA: TGCGCCAGCAGCTCAGGACTAGCTGCGGATGAGCAGTTCTTC
D: -; V: TRBV5-1; size: -; J: TRBJ2-5; CDR3: CASSLGSQETQYF; DNA: TGCGCCAGCAGCTTGGGTTCCCAAGAGACCCAGTACTTC
D: TRBD1; V: TRBV27; size: -; J: TRBJ2-7; CDR3: CASSLTRDRASSYYEQYF; DNA: TGTGCCAGCAGTTTAACCCGGGACAGGGCCTCTTCATACTACGAGCAGTACTTC
D: -; V: TRBV30; size: -; J: TRBJ2-2; CDR3: CACTTHSLNTGELFF; DNA: TGTGCCTGCACGACCCACAGCCTGAACACCGGGGAGCTGTTTTTT
D: -; V: TRBV19; size: -; J: TRBJ2-3; CDR3: CASSAPWRDTDTQYF; DNA: TGTGCCAGTAGTGCCCCCTGGAGGGACACAGATACGCAGTATTTT
D: -; V: TRBV5-1; size: -; J: TRBJ2-3; CDR3: CASSLGTRADTQYF; DNA: TGCGCCAGCAGCTTGGGCACTCGGGCGGATACGCAGTATTTT
D: -; V: TRBV9; size: -; J: TRBJ2-1; CDR3: CASSLVGKGGGEQFF; DNA: TGTGCCAGCAGCCTAGTAGGTAAGGGTGGGGGTGAGCAGTTCTTC
D: TRBD2; V: TRBV3-1/TRBV3-2; size: -; J: TRBJ2-1; CDR3: CASSLFGGRARNEQFF; DNA: TGTGCCAGCAGCCTTTTCGGTGGGAGGGCCAGGAATGAGCAGTTCTTC
D: TRBD2; V: TRBV27; size: once; J: TRBJ2-3; CDR3: CASRLAGTRGDTQYF; DNA: TGTGCCAGCAGGCTGGCCGGGACTAGAGGCGATACGCAGTATTTT
D: -; V: TRBV11-3; size: -; J: TRBJ2-3; CDR3: CASSDGGTDTQYF; DNA: TGTGCCAGCAGCGACGGCGGCACAGATACGCAGTATTTT
D: -; V: TRBV27; size: once; J: TRBJ1-5; CDR3: CASSDHWDSNQPQHF; DNA: TGTGCCAGCAGTGACCATTGGGATAGCAATCAGCCCCAGCATTTT
D: TRBD1; V: TRBV19; size: -; J: TRBJ1-5; CDR3: CASMDRGRGVYQPQHF; DNA: TGTGCCAGTATGGACAGGGGGCGCGGAGTTTATCAGCCCCAGCATTTT
D: -; V: TRBV7-2; size: -; J: TRBJ1-1; CDR3: CASSPGAVTEAFF; DNA: TGTGCCAGCAGCCCAGGGGCAGTCACTGAAGCTTTCTTT
D: -; V: TRBV28; size: -; J: TRBJ1-3; CDR3: CATTGGGWGNTIYF; DNA: TGTGCCACCACCGGGGGCGGTTGGGGAAACACCATATATTTT
D: TRBD2; V: TRBV24-1; size: -; J: TRBJ2-1; CDR3: CATSPSSGWGNEQFF; DNA: TGTGCCACCAGTCCCTCTAGCGGCTGGGGCAATGAGCAGTTCTTC
D: -; V: TRBV5-1; size: -; J: TRBJ1-1; CDR3: CASSVGPGNTEAFF; DNA: TGCGCCAGCAGCGTTGGTCCAGGGAACACTGAAGCTTTCTTT
D: -; V: TRBV12-3/TRBV12-4; size: -; J: TRBJ1-5; CDR3: CASSLFLNQPQHF; DNA: TGTGCCAGCAGTTTATTCCTCAATCAGCCCCAGCATTTT
D: -; V: TRBV28; size: -; J: TRBJ1-1; CDR3: CASSPGGGPFF; DNA: TGTGCCAGCAGTCCCGGGGGGGGACCTTTCTTT
D: TRBD1; V: TRBV5-1; size: -; J: TRBJ2-5; CDR3: CASSLGQVETQYF; DNA: TGCGCCAGCAGCCTGGGACAGGTGGAGACCCAGTACTTC
D: TRBD1; V: TRBV18; size: -; J: TRBJ1-1; CDR3: CASSPRDRVTEAFF; DNA: TGTGCCAGCTCACCACGAGACAGGGTTACTGAAGCTTTCTTT
D: TRBD1; V: TRBV29-1; size: once; J: TRBJ1-1; CDR3: CSVGETGGLVNTEAFF; DNA: TGCAGCGTTGGCGAGACAGGGGGCTTGGTGAACACTGAAGCTTTCTTT
D: TRBD1; V: TRBV10-1; size: few; J: TRBJ2-7; CDR3: CASSDRDSSYEQYF; DNA: TGCGCCAGCAGTGACCGGGACAGCTCCTACGAGCAGTACTTC
D: -; V: TRBV3-1/TRBV3-2; size: -; J: TRBJ2-5; CDR3: CASSQEMWETQYF; DNA: TGTGCCAGCAGCCAAGAGATGTGGGAGACCCAGTACTTC
D: -; V: TRBV5-1; size: -; J: TRBJ2-2; CDR3: CASSLETTNTGELFF; DNA: TGCGCCAGCAGCTTGGAGACTACTAACACCGGGGAGCTGTTTTTT